Described below is a single T cell receptor (beta chain) sequence and its context. The antigen remains unidentified. The data derive from a study of cytomegalovirus exposure and HLA in healthy donors. Study-wide findings and caveats: Analysis was carried out at a later point, and it linked a missense DCLRE1C variant to TCR beta V- and J-gene trimming. Beyond CMV serostatus, there was no information to go on about immune exposure.

The PCR contained 60 Vbeta and 13 Jbeta primers. TCRdb keeps only in-frame clones here, not all; method: immunoSEQ multiplex PCR. This table holds about 240,000 clones, 70% to 90% found once. This CDR3 spans 15 amino acids. V was clipped by 3 bases and J by 2 bases, with 12 bases between them. Germline V gene data show CDR1 as SGHTA and CDR2 as FQGNSA. The sequence came from a woman aged 55-70 years in good health and CMV-seropositive. J is TRBJ2-3 and V is TRBV7-2; tentative D call: TRBD2 (5 bases). The sample consisted of PBMCs. The CDR3 nucleotides are TGTGCCAGCAGCTTTCTGATGGGAGTCACAGATACGCAGTATTTT. It translates to CASSFLMGVTDTQYF.